This TCR beta chain was captured in a study of T-cell reconstitution after alpha-beta-depleted transplantation in children. This clonotype has ten or more counts. Preparation of the TCRbeta library involved a method that used unique molecular identifiers. Each CDR3 protein gets one entry after TCRdb re-called the PCR reads with MiXCR. This sample has a few hundred thousand distinct CDR3 sequences, with 7.5% to 10% found just once. Sample: PBMCs from the stem cell graft donor, taken from the stem cell graft. The source of this sequence is a human donor who donated a stem cell graft to a child with SCID.

The CDR3 here is CSARPGQNYGYTF. The CDR3 DNA reads as TGCAGTGCTAGACCGGGACAGAACTATGGCTACACCTTC. This chain connects TRBV20-1 to TRBJ1-2; TRBD1 agrees at 7 bases. The CDR3 runs 13 residues. Germline CDR1 is DFQATT and CDR2 is SNEGSKA (reference sequence). The junction had 2 bases not matched to a gene; V was cut back by 2 bases and J by 2 bases.